This T cell receptor (beta chain) derives from a study of T-cell memory formation after mild COVID-19. Study-level findings and limits: In pre-infection memory, a portion of responding clones appeared, which suggested that cross-reactive memory joined. Among clones peaking at day 37 in the second wave, SARS-CoV-2 specificity remained unconfirmed.

Each CDR3 protein gets one entry after TCRdb re-called the 5' RACE reads with MiXCR. Found here are under 300,000 distinct CDR3 sequences, over 7% of them singletons; the top ten hold around a fifth. CDR1 MGHRA and CDR2 YSYEKL come from the germline V gene. This CDR3 has 16 residues. With 3 bases removed from V and 3 bases from J, the gap between germline ends came to 17 bases. About this clonotype: Its antigen is currently unknown.

The clonotype was recovered from a man aged 18 to 30 who had mild COVID-19 (a few samples of this study predate the infection). Cell type and time point are not known. The sample comprised PBMCs or a T cell subset sorted from them (not recorded which). The V and J genes are TRBV4-1 and TRBJ1-1; no firm D call. The CDR3 DNA sequence: TGCGCCAGCAGCCAGCGGACGGTTGGGTGGGACACTGAAGCTTTCTTT. Protein product: CASSQRTVGWDTEAFF.